This TCR beta chain was profiled in a study of blood T cell repertoires in COVID-19. Study-wide background: T cells, B-cell-depleted T cells, or PBMCs supplied cDNA or gDNA.

This CDR3 has 13 residues. Germline CDR1 is GTSNPN and CDR2 is SVGIG (reference sequence). Trimming pared 0 bases from V and 4 bases from J, leaving 7 bases between. This table comes from immunoSEQ multiplex PCR, and its TCRdb copy is limited to in-frame clones, with some not included. This sample carries around 200,000 clones, 75% to 90% of them seen once, and the ten largest clones take roughly 4.9%. For this clone: The same CDR3 arises from other DNA sequences in this sample as well.

Input material: PBMCs or T cells enriched from blood (not recorded which). The V and J genes are TRBV30 and TRBJ1-5; D perhaps matches TRBD1 (6 bases). This receptor was taken from a woman aged 30 to 39 who had been exposed to COVID-19. This chain's CDR3 is CAWSVRGNQPQHF. CDR3 nucleotides: TGTGCCTGGAGTGTGAGGGGGAATCAGCCCCAGCATTTT.